This T cell receptor (beta chain) is drawn from a study of blood T cells in healthy people across ages. The CDR3 is 16 amino acids. The germline V gene encodes CDR1 MDHEN and CDR2 SYDVKM. V shed 10 bases and J 2 bases; nucleotides not matched to a gene: 13. PCR was performed a second time for about 7 to 12 cycles using a sample-barcoded 5' primer and a J-beta primer mix. TCRdb reprocessed the 5' RACE reads via MiXCR and lists one record per CDR3 protein. The table lists hundreds of thousands of distinct CDR3 sequences, 24% of them singletons. This clonotype was detected a few times. This same sample was also part of a study on T cells of mothers and their children. That source reports: Microchimeric T cell clones that persisted were not detected.

Sequencing input: blood. The receptor's source is a boy between 10 and 17 years old in good health. The chain links TRBV28 to TRBJ2-2, with 7 bases fitting TRBD2. CDR3 residues: CATTYRDYYNTGELFF. The DNA of the CDR3 is TGTGCCACCACCTATAGGGACTATTACAACACCGGGGAGCTGTTTTTT.